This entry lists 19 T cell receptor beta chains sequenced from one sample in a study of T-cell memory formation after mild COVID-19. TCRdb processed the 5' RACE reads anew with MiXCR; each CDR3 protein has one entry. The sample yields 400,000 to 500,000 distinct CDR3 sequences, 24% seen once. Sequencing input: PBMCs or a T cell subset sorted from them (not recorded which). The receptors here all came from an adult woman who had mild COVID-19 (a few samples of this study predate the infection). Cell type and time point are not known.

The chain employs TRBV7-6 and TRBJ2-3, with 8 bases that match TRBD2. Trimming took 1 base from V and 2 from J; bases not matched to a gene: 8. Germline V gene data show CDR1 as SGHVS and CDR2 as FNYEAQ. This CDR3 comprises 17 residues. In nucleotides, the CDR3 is TGTGCCAGCAGCTTAGTGGTGGCGGGAGGCCCCACAGATACGCAGTATTTT. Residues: CASSLVVAGGPTDTQYF.

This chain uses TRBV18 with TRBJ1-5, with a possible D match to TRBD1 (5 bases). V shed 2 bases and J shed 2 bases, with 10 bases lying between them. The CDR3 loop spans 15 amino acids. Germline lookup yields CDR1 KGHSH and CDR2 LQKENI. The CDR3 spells CASSPARAGNQPQHF. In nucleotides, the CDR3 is TGTGCCAGCTCACCAGCCAGGGCAGGCAATCAGCCCCAGCATTTT.

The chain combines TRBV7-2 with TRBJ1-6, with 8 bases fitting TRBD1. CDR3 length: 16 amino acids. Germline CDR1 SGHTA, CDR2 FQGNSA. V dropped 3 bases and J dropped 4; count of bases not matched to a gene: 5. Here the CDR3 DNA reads TGTGCCAGCAGCTTGACAGGGGCGAATTATAATTCACCCCTCCACTTT. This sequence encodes CASSLTGANYNSPLHF.

CDR3 amino acids: CASSPGVDNEQFF. CDR3 sequence (DNA): TGTGCCAGCAGCCCCGGGGTGGACAATGAGCAGTTCTTC. The rearrangement joins TRBV7-8 to TRBJ2-1, with a tentative D call TRBD2 (5 bases). From germline, CDR1 is SGHVS and CDR2 FQNEAQ. The V and J ends lost 5 bases and 5 bases respectively, with 10 bases between them. The CDR3 covers 13 residues.

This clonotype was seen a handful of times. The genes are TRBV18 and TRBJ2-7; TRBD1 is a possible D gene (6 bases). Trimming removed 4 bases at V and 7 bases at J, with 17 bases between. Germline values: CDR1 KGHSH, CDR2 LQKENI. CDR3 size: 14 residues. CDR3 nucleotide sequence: TGTGCCAGCTCACGGTCGGACAGCAAGGAAGAGCAGTACTTC. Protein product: CASSRSDSKEEQYF.

CDR3 DNA: TGTGCCAGCAGCAAACAACCCCCTCACCGTAGCGGGCCAACTGTCGAGCAGTACTTC. Protein sequence: CASSKQPPHRSGPTVEQYF. The chain has TRBV7-9 and TRBJ2-7, with 7 bases aligning to TRBD2. J was trimmed by 6 bases and V by 5 bases; bases with no gene match: 25. CDR3 size: 19 residues. Germline assignment: CDR1 SEHNR and CDR2 FQNEAQ (reference sequence). The whole variable domain, filled in from reference TRBV7-9 and TRBJ2-7, reads DTGVSQNPRHKITKRGQNVTFRCDPISEHNRLYWYRQTLGQGPEFLTYFQNEAQLEKSRLLSDRFSAERPKGSFSTLEIQRTEQGDSAMYLCASSKQPPHRSGPTVEQYFGPGTRLTVT.

CDR3 sequence: CASSLWQDSNQPQHF. The DNA for the CDR3 is TGTGCCAGCAGCCTGTGGCAGGATAGCAATCAGCCCCAGCATTTT. The chain carries TRBV6-5 and TRBJ1-5; D is undetermined. This CDR3 is 15 amino acids long. The V gene's germline CDR1 is MNHEY and CDR2 SVGAGI. The V and J ends lost 6 bases and 0 bases respectively, with 12 bases between them.

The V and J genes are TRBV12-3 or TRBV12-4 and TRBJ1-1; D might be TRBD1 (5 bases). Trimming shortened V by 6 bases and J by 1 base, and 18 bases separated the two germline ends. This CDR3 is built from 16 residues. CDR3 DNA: TGTGCCAGCAGGTTAAGGGCATCAGGGCAGAACACTGAAGCTTTCTTT. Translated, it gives CASRLRASGQNTEAFF.

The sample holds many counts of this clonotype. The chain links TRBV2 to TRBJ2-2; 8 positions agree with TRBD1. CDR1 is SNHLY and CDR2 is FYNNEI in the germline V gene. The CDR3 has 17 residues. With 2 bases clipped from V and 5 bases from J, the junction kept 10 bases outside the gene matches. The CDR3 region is CASSEQGALYVTGELFF. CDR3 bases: TGTGCCAGCAGTGAACAGGGGGCGCTTTATGTTACCGGGGAGCTGTTTTTT.

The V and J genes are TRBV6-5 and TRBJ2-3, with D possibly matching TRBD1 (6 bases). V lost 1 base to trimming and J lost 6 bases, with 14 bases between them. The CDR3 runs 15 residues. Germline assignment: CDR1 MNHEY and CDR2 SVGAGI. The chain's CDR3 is CASSYFRGQADTQYF. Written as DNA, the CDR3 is TGTGCCAGCAGTTACTTCAGGGGCCAAGCGGATACGCAGTATTTT.

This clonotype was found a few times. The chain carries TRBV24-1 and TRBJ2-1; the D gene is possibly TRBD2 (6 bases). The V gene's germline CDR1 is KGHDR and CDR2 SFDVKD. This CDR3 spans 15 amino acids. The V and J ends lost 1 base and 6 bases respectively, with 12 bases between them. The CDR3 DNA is TGTGCCACCAGTGATTTTACTCGGGGAGGCAATGAGCAGTTCTTC. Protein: CATSDFTRGGNEQFF.

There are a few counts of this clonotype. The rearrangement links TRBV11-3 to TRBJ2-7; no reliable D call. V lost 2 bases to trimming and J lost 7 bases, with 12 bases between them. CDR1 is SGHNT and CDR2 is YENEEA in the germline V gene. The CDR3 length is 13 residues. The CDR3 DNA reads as TGTGCCAGCAGCTTAAAAAACCGCATGGAGCAGTACTTC. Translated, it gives CASSLKNRMEQYF.

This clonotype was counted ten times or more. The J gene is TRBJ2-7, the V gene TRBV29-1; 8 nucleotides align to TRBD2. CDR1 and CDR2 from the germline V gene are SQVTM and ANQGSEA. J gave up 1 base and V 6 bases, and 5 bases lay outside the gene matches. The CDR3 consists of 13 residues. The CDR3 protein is CSVRLARSYEQYF. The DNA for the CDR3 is TGCAGCGTACGACTAGCGCGATCCTACGAGCAGTACTTC.

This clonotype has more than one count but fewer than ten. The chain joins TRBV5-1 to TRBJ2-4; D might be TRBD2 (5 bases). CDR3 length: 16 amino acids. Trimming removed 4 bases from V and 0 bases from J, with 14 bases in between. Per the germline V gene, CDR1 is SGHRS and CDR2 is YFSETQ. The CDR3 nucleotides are TGCGCCAGCAGCCCCCCCGTTGAGGGAGCCAAAAACATTCAGTACTTC. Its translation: CASSPPVEGAKNIQYF. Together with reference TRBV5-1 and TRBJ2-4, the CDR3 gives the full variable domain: KAGVTQTPRYLIKTRGQQVTLSCSPISGHRSVSWYQQTPGQGLQFLFEYFSETQRNKGNFPGRFSGRQFSNSRSEMNVSTLELGDSALYLCASSPPVEGAKNIQYFGAGTRLSVL.

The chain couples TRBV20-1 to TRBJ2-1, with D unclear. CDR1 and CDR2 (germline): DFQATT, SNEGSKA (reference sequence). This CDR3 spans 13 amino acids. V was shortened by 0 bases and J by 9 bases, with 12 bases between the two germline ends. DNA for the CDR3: TGCAGTGCTAGAGATAGTGGGCTTGGTGAGCAGTTCTTC. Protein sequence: CSARDSGLGEQFF.

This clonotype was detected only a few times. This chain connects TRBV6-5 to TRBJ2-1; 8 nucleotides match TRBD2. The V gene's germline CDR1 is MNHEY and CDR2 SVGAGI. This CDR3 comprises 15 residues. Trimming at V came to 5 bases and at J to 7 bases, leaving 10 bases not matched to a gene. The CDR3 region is CASSNPGLVRNEQFF. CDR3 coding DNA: TGTGCCAGCAGTAACCCGGGACTAGTCAGGAATGAGCAGTTCTTC.

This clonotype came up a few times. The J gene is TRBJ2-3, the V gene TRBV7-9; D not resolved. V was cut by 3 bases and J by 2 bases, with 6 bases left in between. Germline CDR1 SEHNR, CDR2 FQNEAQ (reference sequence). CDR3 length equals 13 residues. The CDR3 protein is CASSLRNTDTQYF. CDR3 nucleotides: TGTGCCAGCAGCTTGCGGAACACAGATACGCAGTATTTT.

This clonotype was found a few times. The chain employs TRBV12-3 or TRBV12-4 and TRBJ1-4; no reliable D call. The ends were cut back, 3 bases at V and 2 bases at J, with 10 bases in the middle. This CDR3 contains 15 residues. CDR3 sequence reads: CASSFTAGTNEKLFF. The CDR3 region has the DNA TGTGCCAGCAGTTTCACTGCCGGTACTAATGAAAAACTGTTTTTT.

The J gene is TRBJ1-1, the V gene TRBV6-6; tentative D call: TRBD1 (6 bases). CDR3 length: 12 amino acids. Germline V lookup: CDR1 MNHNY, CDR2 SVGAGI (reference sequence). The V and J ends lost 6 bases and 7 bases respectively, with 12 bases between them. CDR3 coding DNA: TGTGCCAGCAGGGAAGGGGGATATGAAGCTTTCTTT. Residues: CASREGGYEAFF.